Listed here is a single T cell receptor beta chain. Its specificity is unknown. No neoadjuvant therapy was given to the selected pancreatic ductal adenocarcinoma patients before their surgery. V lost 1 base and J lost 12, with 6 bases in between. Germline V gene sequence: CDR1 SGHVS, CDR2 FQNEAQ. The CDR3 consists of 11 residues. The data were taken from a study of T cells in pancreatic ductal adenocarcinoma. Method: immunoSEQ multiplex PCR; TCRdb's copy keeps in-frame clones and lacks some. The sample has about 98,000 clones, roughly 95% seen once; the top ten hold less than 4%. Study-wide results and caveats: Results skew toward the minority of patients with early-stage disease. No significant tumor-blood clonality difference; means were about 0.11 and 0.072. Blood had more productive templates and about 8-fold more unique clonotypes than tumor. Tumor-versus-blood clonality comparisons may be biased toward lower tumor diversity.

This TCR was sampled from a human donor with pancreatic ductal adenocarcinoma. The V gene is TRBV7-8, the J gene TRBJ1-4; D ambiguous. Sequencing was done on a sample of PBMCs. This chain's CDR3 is CASSLERELFF. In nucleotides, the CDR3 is TGTGCCAGCAGCTTAGAAAGAGAACTGTTTTTT.